This T cell receptor (beta chain) was observed in a study of tumor-infiltrating lymphocytes in primary liver carcinoma. Study context: Samples yielded about 3.5 to 7.5 million productive TCRbeta reads, similar across tissue types. Study-wide points: Tumor top-250-clone fraction significantly exceeded that of blood (p = 0.039). Detection in all five tumor regions applied to only about 7.5-24% of top clones.

A primer matching the constant region was used to make TCR beta cDNA from 500 ng of total RNA. Researchers made the TCR beta libraries by running three nested multiplex PCR rounds with slightly modified ARM-PCR. Researchers ran the first two PCR rounds for roughly 10 cycles each with TRBV1-TRBV30 forward primers and a C-beta reverse primer. TCRdb re-called the multiplex PCR reads through MiXCR, storing one row per CDR3 protein. The repertoire holds about 64,000 distinct CDR3 sequences, with around 64% as singletons. With respect to this clonotype: What it binds is not known. The conserved phenylalanine or tryptophan is not found at the CDR3 terminus, so this likely reflects a read error. No DNA is shown, since the ends of the CDR3 on it are uncertain; the CDR3 is the one TCRdb lists.

With termini counted, the CDR3 has 11 amino acids. CDR1 MNHEY and CDR2 SVGEGT come from the germline V gene. Without any cell sorting, roughly 20-32 mg of bulk tissue yielded co-extracted RNA and DNA. There were over 90% viable tumor cells in every single sample of tumor. The chain uses TRBV6-2 or TRBV6-3 and TRBJ2-7. Sequencing was carried out using liver tumor tissue from sampling region 4. Subset in this sample: tumor region T4, right-lateral pole. This TCR was recovered from a man aged 35 to 55 with primary liver carcinoma and hepatitis B virus infection. CDR3 region: CASSYSYEQHL.